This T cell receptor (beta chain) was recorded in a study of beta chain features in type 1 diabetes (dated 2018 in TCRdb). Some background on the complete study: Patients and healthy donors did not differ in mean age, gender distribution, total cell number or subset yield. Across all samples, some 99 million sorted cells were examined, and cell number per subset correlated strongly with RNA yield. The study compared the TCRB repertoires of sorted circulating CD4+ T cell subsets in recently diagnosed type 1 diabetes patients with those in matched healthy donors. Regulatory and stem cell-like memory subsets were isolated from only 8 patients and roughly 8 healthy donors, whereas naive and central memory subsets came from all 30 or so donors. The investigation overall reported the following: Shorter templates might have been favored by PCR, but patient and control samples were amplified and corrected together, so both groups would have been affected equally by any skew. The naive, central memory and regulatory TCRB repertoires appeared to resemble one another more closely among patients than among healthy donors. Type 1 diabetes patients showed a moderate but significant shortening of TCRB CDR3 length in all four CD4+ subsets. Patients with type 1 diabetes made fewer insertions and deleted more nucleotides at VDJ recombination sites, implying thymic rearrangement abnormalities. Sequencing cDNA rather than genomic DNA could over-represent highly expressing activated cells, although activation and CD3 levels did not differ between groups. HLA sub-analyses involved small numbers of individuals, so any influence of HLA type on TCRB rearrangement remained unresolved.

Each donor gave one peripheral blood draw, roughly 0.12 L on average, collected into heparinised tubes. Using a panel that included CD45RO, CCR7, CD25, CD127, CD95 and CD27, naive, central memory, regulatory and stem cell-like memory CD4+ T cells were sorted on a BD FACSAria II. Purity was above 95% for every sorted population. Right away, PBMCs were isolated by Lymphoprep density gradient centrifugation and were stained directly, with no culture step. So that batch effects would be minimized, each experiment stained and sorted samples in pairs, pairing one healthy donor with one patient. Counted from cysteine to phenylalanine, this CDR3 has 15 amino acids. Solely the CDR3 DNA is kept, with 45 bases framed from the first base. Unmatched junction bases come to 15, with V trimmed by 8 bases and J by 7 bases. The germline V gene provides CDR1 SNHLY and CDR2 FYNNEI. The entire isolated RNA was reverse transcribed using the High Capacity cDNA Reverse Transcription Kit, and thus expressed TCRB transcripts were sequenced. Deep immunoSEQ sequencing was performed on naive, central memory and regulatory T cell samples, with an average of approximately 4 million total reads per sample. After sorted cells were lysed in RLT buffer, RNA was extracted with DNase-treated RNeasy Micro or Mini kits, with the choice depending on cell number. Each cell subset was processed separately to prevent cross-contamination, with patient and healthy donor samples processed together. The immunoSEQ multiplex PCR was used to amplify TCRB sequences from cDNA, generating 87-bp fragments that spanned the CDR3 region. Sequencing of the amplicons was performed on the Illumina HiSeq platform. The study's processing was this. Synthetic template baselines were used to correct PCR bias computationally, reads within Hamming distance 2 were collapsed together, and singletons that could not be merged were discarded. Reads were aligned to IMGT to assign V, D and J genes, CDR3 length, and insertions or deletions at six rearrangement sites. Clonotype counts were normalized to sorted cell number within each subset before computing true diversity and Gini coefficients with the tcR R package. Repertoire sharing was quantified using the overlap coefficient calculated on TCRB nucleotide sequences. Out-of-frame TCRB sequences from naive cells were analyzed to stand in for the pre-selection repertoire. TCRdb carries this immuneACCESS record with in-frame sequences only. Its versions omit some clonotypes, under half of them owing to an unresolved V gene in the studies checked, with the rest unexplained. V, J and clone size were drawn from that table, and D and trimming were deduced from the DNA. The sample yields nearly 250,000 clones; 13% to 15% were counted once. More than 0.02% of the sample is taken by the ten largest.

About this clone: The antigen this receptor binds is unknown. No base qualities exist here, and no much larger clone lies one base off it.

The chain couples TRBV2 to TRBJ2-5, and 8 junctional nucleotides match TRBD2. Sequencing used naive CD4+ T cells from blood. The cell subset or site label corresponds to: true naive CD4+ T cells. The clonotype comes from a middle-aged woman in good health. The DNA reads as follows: TGTGCCAGCTCTAAGCGGGGGACCACCCGGGGGACCCAGTACTTC. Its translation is CASSKRGTTRGTQYF.